Reported below is one T cell receptor (beta chain). The repertoire was sequenced with immunoSEQ multiplex PCR; TCRdb's copy has only in-frame clones and lacks some. This table holds some 50,000 clones, 83% found once. Germline CDR1 and CDR2: WSHSY and SAAADI. V lost 7 bases and J 8 bases, leaving 20 bases between the germline ends. The CDR3 is 15 residues long. This sample was taken from a study of blood T cell repertoires in COVID-19. Study at large: T cells, B-cell-depleted T cells, or PBMCs supplied cDNA or gDNA.

The sequence derives from an elderly woman with acute or convalescent COVID-19. The source material was peripheral blood. The rearrangement links TRBV10-2 to TRBJ1-4; D remains unclear. The CDR3 bases are TGCGCCAGCACACCCTCCGGGGAATCTGGCGAAAAACTGTTTTTT. It translates to CASTPSGESGEKLFF.